Listed below are T cell receptor beta chains from one sample, sequenced in a study of cytomegalovirus exposure and HLA in healthy donors. Data came from immunoSEQ multiplex PCR; TCRdb stores just in-frame clones and leaves some out. The sample carries over 150,000 clones, around 68% recorded once. Sequenced sample: PBMCs. The source is a young man in good health and CMV-seronegative. CDR3s include the opening cysteine and the closing phenylalanine or tryptophan. The order of the fields is D gene, V gene, J gene, clone size, CDR3 length, CDR3 protein, CDR3 DNA. The D gene is left open where the match is weak. Clone sizes are given selectively: once, few, many, or a class where the clone is expanded.

NA,TRBV4-2,TRBJ2-7,NA,14,CASSPGNLGGEQYF,TGTGCCAGCAGCCCAGGTAACCTTGGCGGGGAGCAGTACTTC
NA,TRBV5-1,TRBJ1-2,NA,12,CASSQVGYGYTF,TGCGCCAGCAGTCAGGTTGGGTATGGCTACACCTTC
NA,TRBV9,TRBJ2-7,NA,13,CASSIVPGGEQYF,TGTGCCAGCAGCATTGTCCCCGGGGGCGAGCAGTACTTC
NA,TRBV9,TRBJ2-7,NA,14,CASSAGLENYEQYF,TGTGCCAGCAGCGCAGGACTGGAAAACTACGAGCAGTACTTC
TRBD2,TRBV5-1,TRBJ2-6,NA,17,CASAGGAGQTGANVLTF,TGCGCCAGCGCGGGGGGGGCAGGGCAAACTGGGGCCAACGTCCTGACTTTC
NA,TRBV9,TRBJ2-3,once,14,CASSVRQSTDTQYF,TGTGCCAGCAGCGTTCGACAGAGCACAGATACGCAGTATTTT
TRBD1,TRBV30,TRBJ2-4,NA,15,CAWTASDRGLNIQYF,TGTGCCTGGACAGCTTCGGACAGGGGGCTTAACATTCAGTACTTC
TRBD1,TRBV4-3,TRBJ2-4,NA,14,CASSQTGGRDIQYF,TGCGCCAGCAGCCAAACAGGGGGAAGGGACATTCAGTACTTC
TRBD1,TRBV27,TRBJ2-7,NA,15,CASSPEGQGSYEQYF,TGTGCCAGCAGCCCTGAGGGACAGGGCTCCTACGAGCAGTACTTC
TRBD1,TRBV25-1,TRBJ2-2,NA,15,CASSAGTGLTGELFF,TGTGCCAGCAGTGCTGGGACAGGGCTCACCGGGGAGCTGTTTTTT
TRBD1,TRBV15,TRBJ2-3,NA,16,CATSRLPGTGIDTQYF,TGTGCCACCAGCAGACTGCCCGGGACAGGGATAGATACGCAGTATTTT
NA,TRBV6-1,TRBJ1-1,once,12,CASSTSMLEAFF,TGTGCCAGCAGTACCTCTATGTTAGAAGCTTTCTTT
NA,TRBV6-6,TRBJ2-1,few,11,CASIEYNEQFF,TGTGCCAGCATAGAGTACAATGAGCAGTTCTTC
TRBD1,TRBV19,TRBJ1-4,NA,13,CASSGQVNEKLFF,TGTGCCAGTTCGGGACAGGTTAATGAAAAACTGTTTTTT
NA,TRBV28,TRBJ1-5,NA,16,CASSPSGRGGDQPQHF,TGTGCCAGCAGTCCCTCGGGCAGGGGTGGGGATCAGCCCCAGCATTTT
NA,TRBV28,TRBJ1-1,few,14,CASSDGQPNTEAFF,TGTGCCAGCAGTGACGGACAGCCGAACACTGAAGCTTTCTTT
TRBD2,TRBV7-2,TRBJ2-3,NA,16,CASSFVSGASTDTQYF,TGTGCCAGCAGCTTCGTTAGCGGGGCTAGCACAGATACGCAGTATTTT
TRBD2,TRBV5-4,TRBJ2-5,NA,14,CASSFRGVQETQYF,TGTGCCAGCAGCTTCCGGGGGGTCCAAGAGACCCAGTACTTC
NA,TRBV5-1,TRBJ1-4,once,15,CASSLDRATNEKLFF,TGCGCCAGCAGCTTGGACAGGGCAACTAATGAAAAACTGTTTTTT
TRBD1,TRBV6-5,TRBJ1-2,NA,14,CASSYGTDLYGYTF,TGTGCCAGCAGTTACGGGACAGACCTATATGGCTACACCTTC
TRBD2,TRBV7-9,TRBJ2-3,once,14,CASALAGGADTQYF,TGTGCCAGTGCCCTAGCGGGGGGAGCAGATACGCAGTATTTT
TRBD1,TRBV27,TRBJ1-6,NA,14,CASSLRGLNSPLHF,TGTGCCAGCAGTTTAAGGGGGCTCAACTCACCCCTCCACTTT
NA,TRBV5-1,TRBJ2-7,once,12,CASSVQGYEQYF,TGCGCCAGCAGCGTCCAGGGTTACGAGCAGTACTTC
NA,TRBV19,TRBJ2-7,NA,14,CASSWAGKGYEQYF,TGTGCCAGTAGTTGGGCGGGAAAGGGCTACGAGCAGTACTTC
NA,TRBV6-5,TRBJ1-4,few,15,CASSVFAGNNEKLFF,TGTGCCAGCAGTGTTTTTGCGGGGAATAATGAAAAACTGTTTTTT
NA,TRBV5-1,TRBJ1-4,once,14,CASSLAGLEEKLFF,TGCGCCAGCAGCTTGGCCGGACTCGAGGAAAAACTGTTTTTT
TRBD1,TRBV29-1,TRBJ2-7,NA,16,CSVVPGQGTASYEQYF,TGCAGCGTCGTCCCGGGACAGGGGACGGCCTCCTACGAGCAGTACTTC
TRBD1,TRBV14,TRBJ2-3,NA,16,CASSQRDRDPTNTQYF,TGTGCCAGCAGCCAGAGGGACAGGGACCCCACGAATACGCAGTATTTT
TRBD2,TRBV14,TRBJ2-2,NA,15,CASSQESGGGGELFF,TGTGCCAGCAGCCAAGAGAGCGGGGGAGGCGGGGAGCTGTTTTTT
NA,TRBV29-1,TRBJ2-1,NA,16,CSVPRGGGSSYNEQFF,TGCAGCGTGCCCCGTGGGGGCGGGAGCTCCTACAATGAGCAGTTCTTC
TRBD1,TRBV6-6,TRBJ2-3,NA,14,CASSRDRNTDTQYF,TGTGCCAGCAGCCGGGACAGAAACACAGATACGCAGTATTTT
NA,TRBV5-1,TRBJ2-1,NA,15,CASSLYGGRDNEQFF,TGCGCCAGCAGCTTGTACGGGGGTCGGGACAATGAGCAGTTCTTC
NA,TRBV27,TRBJ1-1,NA,14,CASSLRGGKTEAFF,TGTGCCAGCAGTCTTCGTGGGGGCAAGACTGAAGCTTTCTTT
NA,TRBV9,TRBJ1-5,once,15,CASSGGGGVAGPQHF,TGTGCCAGCAGCGGGGGAGGAGGGGTAGCGGGGCCCCAGCATTTT
NA,TRBV7-2,TRBJ2-7,NA,13,CASSLQRGYEQYF,TGTGCCAGCAGCTTACAGAGGGGGTACGAGCAGTACTTC
TRBD1,TRBV6-5,TRBJ1-4,once,14,CASSPGTGGEKLFF,TGTGCCAGCAGCCCCGGGACAGGGGGAGAAAAACTGTTTTTT
TRBD1,TRBV6-6,TRBJ1-5,NA,15,CASSYGQGSNQPQHF,TGTGCCAGCAGTTACGGACAGGGTAGCAATCAGCCCCAGCATTTT
TRBD1,TRBV5-1,TRBJ2-7,NA,13,CASSLQGDYEQYF,TGCGCCAGCAGCTTACAGGGGGACTACGAGCAGTACTTC
NA,TRBV15,TRBJ1-1,NA,15,CATSRDLVENTEAFF,TGTGCCACCAGCAGAGATCTAGTGGAGAACACTGAAGCTTTCTTT
TRBD1,TRBV7-2,TRBJ2-7,NA,15,CASSLKTGQGREQYF,TGTGCCAGCAGCCTGAAAACCGGACAGGGCCGCGAGCAGTACTTC
NA,TRBV27,TRBJ1-1,NA,13,CASSLQMNTEAFF,TGTGCCAGCAGCCTTCAGATGAACACTGAAGCTTTCTTT
NA,TRBV7-9,TRBJ2-1,NA,11,CASSTNNEQFF,TGTGCCAGCAGTACAAACAATGAGCAGTTCTTC
TRBD1,TRBV2,TRBJ2-2,NA,17,CASSKSGTGLNTGELFF,TGTGCCAGCAGTAAGAGCGGGACAGGGCTGAACACCGGGGAGCTGTTTTTT
TRBD1,TRBV28,TRBJ1-1,few,17,CASSFPGIGQGLTEAFF,TGTGCCAGCAGTTTCCCCGGCATTGGACAGGGACTCACTGAAGCTTTCTTT
NA,TRBV7-9,TRBJ2-1,NA,12,CASSLEEAEQFF,TGTGCCAGCAGCTTAGAGGAGGCTGAGCAGTTCTTC
NA,TRBV19,TRBJ1-3,few,14,CASSMADSGNTIYF,TGTGCCAGTAGTATGGCAGACTCTGGAAACACCATATATTTT